Shown below are 19 T cell receptor beta chains from a single sample sequenced in a study of tumor-infiltrating lymphocytes in primary liver carcinoma. Each 20-30 mg portion of unsorted bulk tissue served as the source for co-extraction of RNA and DNA. Priming with a constant-region primer yielded TCR beta cDNA from roughly 0.45 ug total RNA. ARM-PCR, slightly modified, supplied the TCR beta libraries through three nested multiplex PCR rounds. The first two PCR rounds used TRBV1-TRBV30 forward primers with a C-beta reverse primer, 9 to 10 cycles each. Each CDR3 protein gets one entry after TCRdb re-called the multiplex PCR reads with MiXCR. The table lists about 99,000 distinct CDR3 sequences, around two thirds of them singletons. What was sequenced was liver tumor tissue from sampling region 5. Subset noted: tumor region T5, tumor centre. These receptor sequences come from a woman in her sixties or seventies with primary liver carcinoma and hepatitis B virus infection.

The chain has TRBV19 and TRBJ1-1; possible D gene TRBD1, 5 bases. Trimming shortened V by 7 bases and J by 0 bases, and 12 bases separated the two germline ends. CDR1 and CDR2 from the germline V gene are LNHDA and SQIVND (reference sequence). This CDR3 spans 14 amino acids. CDR3 sequence (DNA): TGTGCCAGTACCCCAGAACAGGTGAACACTGAAGCTTTCTTT. Protein product: CASTPEQVNTEAFF.

At least ten counts were recorded for this clonotype. The chain employs TRBV28 and TRBJ2-7; possibly TRBD1 for D (6 bases). From germline, CDR1 is MDHEN and CDR2 SYDVKM. The length of the CDR3 is 14 residues. Trimming stripped 10 bases from V and 7 bases from J, with 23 bases between. The CDR3 reads CANRNTPPRGEQYF. The CDR3 DNA is TGTGCCAACCGCAATACCCCACCCAGGGGAGAGCAGTACTTC.

The chain combines TRBV7-2 with TRBJ2-5; no clear D gene. The germline V and J ends were trimmed by 0 bases and 6 bases, with 11 bases remaining between them. CDR1 and CDR2 from the germline V gene are SGHTA and FQGNSA. CDR3 length: 14 amino acids. The CDR3 is CASSLAGWKKTQYF. The DNA of the CDR3 is TGTGCCAGCAGCTTAGCGGGCTGGAAAAAGACCCAGTACTTC.

This clonotype was counted at least ten times. The CDR3 DNA is TGTGCCAGCACAGAGGGTATAACCCTCTCCTACGAGCAGTACTTC. This gives the protein CASTEGITLSYEQYF. This chain uses TRBV28 with TRBJ2-7; D possibly corresponds to TRBD2 (5 bases). CDR1 and CDR2 (germline): MDHEN, SYDVKM. CDR3 length: 15 residues. The ends were cut back, 7 bases at V and 0 bases at J, with 16 bases in the middle. The whole variable domain, filled in from reference TRBV28 and TRBJ2-7, reads DVKVTQSSRYLVKRTGEKVFLECVQDMDHENMFWYRQDPGLGLRLIYFSYDVKMKEKGDIPEGYSVSREKKERFSLILESASTNQTSMYLCASTEGITLSYEQYFGPGTRLTVT.

This clonotype was seen many times. This chain uses TRBV28 with TRBJ2-2; no firm D call. CDR1 is MDHEN, CDR2 SYDVKM, per germline. V was pared by 8 bases and J by 0 bases, with 7 bases between. This CDR3 comprises 13 residues. The CDR3 region has the DNA TGTGCCAGCTTAAATGCGAACACCGGGGAGCTGTTTTTT. Translating gives CASLNANTGELFF.

A remark on this clonotype: This may arise from a read error, as a much more abundant clone is one base away. The genes are TRBV7-3 and TRBJ2-1, with a possible D match to TRBD1 (5 bases). Per germline, CDR1 SGHTA and CDR2 FQGTGA. This CDR3 comprises 15 residues. This CDR3 is CASSLTVPPYNGQFF. The CDR3 DNA reads TGTGCCAGCAGCCTGACAGTCCCCCCATACAATGGGCAGTTCTTC.

This clonotype was seen at least ten times. The rearrangement uses TRBV12-3 or TRBV12-4 and TRBJ2-1; D is unresolved. The CDR3 is made up of 11 amino acids. The V and J ends lost 5 bases and 8 bases respectively, with 7 bases between them. CDR3 region: CASSLVDEQFF. The DNA of the CDR3 is TGTGCCAGCAGTCTAGTGGATGAGCAGTTCTTC.

As regards this clonotype: A single base separates this from a much larger clone, so it may be a read error. V usage is TRBV28 and J usage is TRBJ1-1, with 7 bases matching TRBD1. This CDR3 region has 15 residues. V gave up 11 bases and J gave up 1 base; unmatched junction bases: 13. CDR1 is MDHEN, CDR2 SYDVKM, per germline. The CDR3 coding sequence is TGTGCCGGGAGTAGATGTGACAGGGAGAACACTGAAGCTTTCTTT. This gives the protein CAGSRCDRENTEAFF.

On this clonotype: As the CDR3 is not closed by the conserved phenylalanine or tryptophan, this likely results from a read error. The chain is built from TRBV6-5 and TRBJ2-1; TRBD1 matches 7 bases. The CDR3 spans 12 residues. CDR1 is MNHEY, CDR2 SVGAGI, per germline. The CDR3 reads CACSSGGNEQFV. CDR3 sequence (DNA): TGTGCCTGCAGTTCAGGGGGCAATGAGCAGTTCGTC.

The V call is TRBV12-3 or TRBV12-4, the J call TRBJ2-7, with 7 bases lining up with TRBD1. With V trimmed by 5 bases and J by 4 bases, 8 bases remained unmatched. The CDR3 has 14 residues. The CDR3 sequence is CASSPGQATYEQYF. The CDR3 coding sequence is TGTGCCAGCAGTCCCGGACAGGCTACTTACGAGCAGTACTTC.

This clonotype came up many times. The chain is built from TRBV28 and TRBJ2-1; possibly TRBD2 for D (7 bases). CDR1 MDHEN and CDR2 SYDVKM come from the germline V gene. With 1 base removed from V and 6 bases from J, the gap between germline ends came to 16 bases. The CDR3 consists of 16 residues. The DNA of the CDR3 is TGTGCCAGCAGTTTATTTGGCGGGGGCCGCCGCAATGAGCAGTTCTTC. Encoded protein: CASSLFGGGRRNEQFF.

The V call is TRBV6-4, the J call TRBJ2-3, with TRBD2 matching over 8 bases. After removal of 3 bases from V and 14 bases from J, the junction contained 19 bases not matched to a gene. This CDR3 has 16 residues. Germline V CDR1 and CDR2: MRHNA, SNTAGT. The CDR3 bases are TGTGCCAGCAGTGAGTCTAGCGGGTCTAGCACAGATACGTGGTATTTT. Translated: CASSESSGSSTDTWYF.

In the case of this clonotype: A much larger clone differs by one base, so this may be a read error. The CDR3 DNA reads as TGTGCCAGCAGCTCCCGCTGGGACGCGGACAATGAGCAGTTCTTC. Residues: CASSSRWDADNEQFF. V is TRBV5-4 and J is TRBJ2-1; D possibly matches TRBD1 or TRBD2 (5 bases each). The CDR3 loop spans 15 amino acids. Germline V gene sequence: CDR1 SGHNT, CDR2 YYREEE (reference sequence). Trimming removed 3 bases at V and 5 bases at J, with 15 bases between.

The chain uses TRBV6-5 and TRBJ2-1, with 7 positions matching TRBD2. CDR3 length: 13 amino acids. Germline lookup yields CDR1 MNHEY and CDR2 SVGAGI. The ends lost 10 bases at V and 9 bases at J; junction bases unmatched: 12. DNA for the CDR3: TGTGCCACCAACCACGGACTAGACGGTGAGCAGTTCTTC. Amino acids: CATNHGLDGEQFF.

For this clonotype: The junction differs from germline at one of its ends, possibly a read error. J is TRBJ1-2 and V is TRBV6-6; TRBD1 matches 8 bases. The germline V gene encodes CDR1 MNHNY and CDR2 SVGAGI (reference sequence). This CDR3 spans 15 amino acids. The CDR3 nucleotides read TGTGCCAGCAGTCCGCGGACAGGGTCTAACTATGGCTACGCCTTC. This gives the protein CASSPRTGSNYGYAF.

This chain connects TRBV2 to TRBJ2-2; 12 bases are shared with TRBD1. V gave up 7 bases and J gave up 6 bases; unmatched junction bases: 6. CDR1 is SNHLY, CDR2 FYNNEI, per germline. This CDR3 is built from 15 residues. In nucleotides, the CDR3 is TGTGCCAGCAAAACTGGGACAGGGGGCGCCGGGGAGCTGTTTTTT. This encodes CASKTGTGGAGELFF. The variable domain in full, with the rest retrieved from reference TRBV2 and TRBJ2-2, is EPEVTQTPSHQVTQMGQEVILRCVPISNHLYFYWYRQILGQKVEFLVSFYNNEISEKSEIFDDQFSVERPDGSNFTLKIRSTKLEDSAMYFCASKTGTGGAGELFFGEGSRLTVL.

This clonotype was seen at least ten times. The genes are TRBV6-5 and TRBJ1-3, with 10 bases that match TRBD1. In germline, CDR1 is MNHEY, CDR2 SVGAGI. The V and J ends lost 6 bases and 5 bases, in that order; junction bases with no gene match: 7. This CDR3 region has 15 residues. The CDR3 DNA reads TGTGCCAGCAGACGAACGACAGGGGGCAGAAACACCATATATTTT. Amino acids: CASRRTTGGRNTIYF.

Comment on this clonotype: This CDR3 is missing its conserved last phenylalanine or tryptophan, likely due to a read error. The limits of the CDR3 on the DNA are not certain, so only TCRdb's listed CDR3 is given. V gene TRBV29-1 combines with J gene TRBJ1-1; TRBD1, as called in the table, went unchecked against the DNA. The CDR3 is made up of 12 amino acids, end residues included. Germline V gene data show CDR1 as SQVTM and CDR2 as ANQGSEA. This chain's CDR3 is CSVEEGDTGVFL.

Notes on this clonotype: Given a much more abundant clone one base away, this may be a read error. The genes are TRBV6-5 and TRBJ1-1; 9 nucleotides line up with TRBD1. With V trimmed by 11 bases and J by 4 bases, 5 bases remained unmatched. Germline values: CDR1 MNHEY, CDR2 SVGAGI. The CDR3 spans 12 residues. DNA for the CDR3: TGTGCCGCCGGACAGGGGTTCACTGAAGCTTTCTTT. Translated: CAAGQGFTEAFF.